These 24 T cell receptor beta chains were all obtained from the same sample, sequenced in a study of tumor and adjacent non-tumor tissue in lung cancer. A modified ARM-PCR protocol with three rounds of nested PCR amplified TCRbeta. Each CDR3 protein gets one entry after TCRdb re-called the multiplex PCR reads with MiXCR. The table includes some 95,000 distinct CDR3 sequences, roughly 80% detected once. No cell sorting was done before RNA was extracted from the tissue. The normal lung tissue was taken more than 3 cm from the tumor edge. Specimen: distant non-tumor lung tissue. The receptors originated from a man between 60 and 70 years old with small cell lung cancer.

V gene TRBV6-5 combines with J gene TRBJ2-7; 8 bases are a match to TRBD2. Germline-derived CDR1 and CDR2 are MNHEY and SVGAGI. This CDR3 spans 16 amino acids. The trim removed 6 bases at V and 9 bases at J, leaving 19 bases unmatched. The CDR3 nucleotides read TGTGCCAGCAGCATAAGGCTCACGGGAGGGCGTTGGGTGCAGTACTTC. Protein sequence: CASSIRLTGGRWVQYF.

This clonotype was found many times. The chain links TRBV12-3 or TRBV12-4 to TRBJ1-2; D remains ambiguous. The CDR3 has 13 amino acids. Trimming left V 5 bases short and J 2 bases short, with 9 bases between. This CDR3 is CASSLRVNYGYTF. Here the CDR3 DNA reads TGTGCCAGCAGTCTACGGGTGAACTATGGCTACACCTTC.

With regard to this clonotype: One junction end does not reproduce the germline sequence, and a read error may be involved. V and J are TRBV6-5 and TRBJ2-1; either TRBD1 or TRBD2 may supply D (5 bases each). The CDR3 contains 15 residues. The V gene's germline CDR1 is MNHEY and CDR2 SVGAGI. This chain's CDR3 is CASSYFGGMGNEQLF. Here the CDR3 DNA reads TGTGCCAGCAGTTACTTTGGGGGAATGGGTAATGAGCAGTTATTC.

This clonotype was found many times. The chain couples TRBV16 to TRBJ2-7; no clear D gene. Per the germline V gene, CDR1 is KGHSY and CDR2 is FQNENV. The V gene lost 2 bases and the J gene lost 3 bases, with 8 bases spanning the gap. The CDR3 length is 13 residues. The CDR3 loop reads CASSQQPVYEQYF. The CDR3 DNA reads as TGTGCCAGCAGCCAACAGCCGGTCTACGAGCAGTACTTC.

This clonotype was observed a single time. The chain carries TRBV20-1 and TRBJ2-1, with D maybe TRBD2 (5 bases). The DNA end is a closer match to TRBJ2-7, so the J assignment may be wrong. The CDR3 contains 14 residues. Germline V lookup: CDR1 DFQATT, CDR2 SNEGSKA (reference sequence). Written as DNA, the CDR3 is TGCAGTGCCGACTCGATTAGCGAAATACATGAGCAGTACTTC. Encoded protein: CSADSISEIHEQYF.

As for this clonotype: At one boundary the junction diverges from the germline segment, which might be a read error. CDR3 loop: CTSSHEGREQYF. CDR3 sequence (DNA): TGTACCAGCAGCCATGAAGGTAGGGAACAGTACTTC. The chain couples TRBV4-2 to TRBJ2-7; D is ambiguous. CDR3 length: 12 amino acids. The germline V gene encodes CDR1 LGHNA and CDR2 YNFKEQ.

This clonotype was detected once. A read error is likely, as this CDR3 ends without the conserved phenylalanine or tryptophan. The chain links TRBV4-2 to TRBJ2-3; 7 bases agree with TRBD2. The CDR3 covers 17 residues. Germline V gene data show CDR1 as LGHNA and CDR2 as YNFKEQ. The CDR3 reads CANSPYPSGEGTDTQYI. CDR3 nucleotide sequence: TGTGCCAACAGCCCGTACCCAAGCGGGGAGGGGACAGATACGCAGTATATT.

As to this clonotype: One end of the junction does not line up with germline, which may come from a read error. The V call is TRBV4-1, the J call TRBJ1-1; D might be TRBD1 (5 bases). CDR3 length: 18 residues. Germline V gives CDR1 MGHRA, CDR2 YSYEKL. The DNA of the CDR3 is TGCGCCAGCAGTCAAGGAATCTCCCGTCGACAGCTGAGCACTGAAGCTTTCTTT. Translation: CASSQGISRRQLSTEAFF.

V and J are TRBV2 and TRBJ2-7; 8 positions agree with TRBD1. CDR1 and CDR2 from the germline V gene are SNHLY and FYNNEI. There are 11 residues in the CDR3. Germline trimming cut 6 bases from V and 5 bases from J; bases unmatched to any gene: 0. In DNA form, the CDR3 reads TGTGCCAGCAGGGACAGGGACGAGCAGTACTTC. Protein product: CASRDRDEQYF.

A word on this clonotype: Germline and junction disagree at one end, which may indicate a read error. The chain carries TRBV12-3 or TRBV12-4 and TRBJ2-3; no clear D. The CDR3 has 14 amino acids. The CDR3 DNA reads as TGTGCCAGCAGTAAAAAGAGCGTCACAGACACGCAGTATTTT. Its translation is CASSKKSVTDTQYF.

A word on this clonotype: Since the CDR3 does not end with the conserved phenylalanine or tryptophan, this likely comes from a read error. The rearrangement uses TRBV10-3 and TRBJ2-5; 7 bases align to TRBD2. Germline V CDR1 and CDR2: ENHRY, SYGVKD. This CDR3 region has 13 residues. CDR3 bases: TGTGTCATCAGCATAGCGGGTGAGGAGACCCAGTACATC. It encodes CVISIAGEETQYI.

In its sample, this clonotype was seen once. This may stem from a read error, because a much larger clone lies one nucleotide away. The chain carries TRBV4-1 and TRBJ2-2; tentatively, D is TRBD1 (7 bases). Germline V gene sequence: CDR1 MGHRA, CDR2 YSYEKL. CDR3 length: 16 residues. CDR3 loop: CVSSSSRGAYTGELFF. CDR3 nucleotides: TGCGTCAGCAGCAGCAGCAGGGGGGCCTATACCGGGGAGCTGTTTTTT.

The chain is built from TRBV29-1 and TRBJ2-1, with unresolved D. CDR1 SQVTM and CDR2 ANQGSEA come from the germline V gene. This CDR3 contains 14 residues. CDR3 sequence reads: CIVGENLEGNEQFF. The CDR3 DNA follows: TGCATCGTAGGAGAAAACCTAGAAGGGAATGAGCAGTTCTTC.

Note on this clonotype: Likely a read error: the CDR3 ends without its conserved phenylalanine or tryptophan. This chain links TRBV6-2 or TRBV6-3 with TRBJ2-7; 9 nucleotides align to TRBD2. CDR1 is MNHEY, CDR2 SVGEGT, per germline. The CDR3 totals 14 residues. The CDR3 nucleotides are TGTATCAGCAAGATAGCGGGAGCCCCTATGGAGCAGTACTTA. Protein product: CISKIAGAPMEQYL.

As concerns this clonotype: The germline gene is not matched at one end of the junction; a read error may be the cause. Here the CDR3 reads CASGSTAQENQYF. In nucleotides, the CDR3 is TGTGCCAGCGGCTCGACGGCACAAGAGAACCAGTACTTC. The V call is TRBV11-1, the J call TRBJ2-5, with D uncertain. Germline V gene data show CDR1 as SGHAT and CDR2 as FQDESV (reference sequence). The CDR3 length is 13 residues.

The genes are TRBV20-1 and TRBJ1-1, with a weak D call TRBD1 (6 bases). Per germline, CDR1 DFQATT and CDR2 SNEGSKA (reference sequence). The CDR3 runs 12 residues. V was pared by 5 bases and J by 5 bases, with 12 bases between. CDR3 bases: TGCAGTGCTGAGGGACACAATACTGAAGCTTTCTTT. Amino acid sequence: CSAEGHNTEAFF.

A remark on this clonotype: The CDR3 end shows no conserved phenylalanine or tryptophan, and so a read error is likely. The rearrangement uses TRBV11-2 and TRBJ2-3; unclear D gene. The CDR3 sequence is 13 residues long. Per germline, CDR1 SGHAT and CDR2 FQNNGV. The CDR3 nucleotides read TGTGCCAGCGGCTTAGAGTGGACAGATACGCAGTATATT. This gives the protein CASGLEWTDTQYI.

There are a few counts of this clonotype. With a much larger clone just one base away, this may be a read error. The chain uses TRBV6-2 or TRBV6-3 and TRBJ2-3, with D unclear. The V and J ends lost 7 bases and 1 base respectively, with 18 bases between them. CDR3 length equals 16 residues. The germline V gene encodes CDR1 MNHEY and CDR2 SVGEGT. The CDR3 protein is CASTLRVLSGTDTQYF. The CDR3 coding sequence is TGTGCCAGCACTCTCCGGGTACTATCAGGCACAGATACGCAGTATTTT.

The chain couples TRBV11-3 to TRBJ2-3; D possibly corresponds to TRBD1 (6 bases). Germline V gene data show CDR1 as SGHNT and CDR2 as YENEEA. The CDR3 sequence is 15 residues long. The V gene lost 5 bases and the J gene lost 7 bases, with 19 bases spanning the gap. CDR3 in amino acids: CASSPSSVGTNTQYF. The CDR3 DNA reads TGTGCCAGCAGCCCCTCTTCCGTGGGGACAAATACGCAGTATTTT.

This clonotype was counted between two and nine times. Just one base apart from a much larger clone, this may be a read error. The chain couples TRBV10-2 to TRBJ2-4; tentatively, D is TRBD1 or TRBD2 (5 bases each). Germline CDR1 is WSHSY and CDR2 is SAAADI. CDR3 size: 13 residues. The CDR3 region is CAGSWDGRNIQYF. CDR3 nucleotides: TGCGCCGGCAGCTGGGACGGAAGAAACATTCAGTACTTC.

Turning to this clonotype: A much larger clone differs from this one at a single base, so this may be a read error. V usage is TRBV5-1 and J usage is TRBJ2-5; TRBD2 is a possible D gene (6 bases). Trimming cost V 7 bases and J 1 base, with 20 bases left between them. The length of the CDR3 is 16 residues. Germline CDR1 and CDR2: SGHRS and YFSETQ. DNA for the CDR3: TGCGCCAGCCGGGTCGGATGTAGCGGACCCCAAGAGACCCAGTACTTC. Its translation: CASRVGCSGPQETQYF.

As for this clonotype: At one end the junction does not follow the germline gene, possibly because of a read error. This chain uses TRBV11-2 with TRBJ1-2; no clear D gene. The CDR3 contains 13 residues. Germline CDR1 and CDR2: SGHAT and FQNNGV. CDR3 in amino acids: CASSRTAKYGYTF. CDR3 nucleotides: TGTGCTAGCAGCCGGACGGCTAAATATGGCTACACCTTT.

This clonotype was seen just once. The V and J genes are TRBV6-2 or TRBV6-3 and TRBJ2-7, with D perhaps being TRBD1 or TRBD2 (5 bases each). The CDR3 length is 16 residues. Looked up from germline, CDR1 is MNHEY and CDR2 is SVGEGT. CDR3: CVSRLDGPDGTYELYV. Written as DNA, the CDR3 is TGTGTCAGCAGGCTAGACGGGCCCGACGGGACCTACGAGCTGTACGTC.

The rearrangement joins TRBV12-3 or TRBV12-4 to TRBJ1-5, with a possible D match to TRBD1 (6 bases). The V and J ends lost 7 bases and 11 bases respectively, with 21 bases between them. This CDR3 is built from 14 residues. CDR3 bases: TGTGCCAGCAATTCGGGCGGGGGTGGACAGTCCCAGCATTTT. Its protein is CASNSGGGGQSQHF.